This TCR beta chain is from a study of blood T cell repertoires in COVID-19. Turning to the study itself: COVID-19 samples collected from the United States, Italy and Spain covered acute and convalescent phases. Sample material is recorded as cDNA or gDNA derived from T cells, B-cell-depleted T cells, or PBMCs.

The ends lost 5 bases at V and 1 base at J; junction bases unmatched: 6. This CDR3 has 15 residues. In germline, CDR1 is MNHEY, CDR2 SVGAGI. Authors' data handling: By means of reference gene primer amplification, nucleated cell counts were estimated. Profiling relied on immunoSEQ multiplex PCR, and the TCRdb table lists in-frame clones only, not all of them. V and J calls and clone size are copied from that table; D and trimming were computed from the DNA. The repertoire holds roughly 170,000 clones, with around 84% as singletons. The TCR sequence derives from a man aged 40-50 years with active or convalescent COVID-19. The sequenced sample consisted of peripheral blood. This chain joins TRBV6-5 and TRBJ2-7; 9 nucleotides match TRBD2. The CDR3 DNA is TGTGCCAGCAGTCACCGACTAGCGGTGTCCTACGAGCAGTACTTC. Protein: CASSHRLAVSYEQYF.